Each of the 3 T cell receptor beta chains below was sequenced from the same sample in a study of OX40 agonist ivuxolimab in advanced cancers. Assay: immunoSEQ multiplex PCR; the TCRdb copy retains only in-frame clones and omits some. The data hold 90,000 to 100,000 clones, with roughly 95% observed a single time. Sample: CD4+ or CD8+ T cells sorted from blood, taken in a trial of the OX40 agonist ivuxolimab. The receptors here all came from an adult with an advanced solid tumor such as melanoma, head and neck, liver or kidney cancer.

The chain links TRBV19 to TRBJ1-1; D ambiguous. The CDR3 is 15 amino acids. CDR1 is LNHDA, CDR2 SQIVND, per germline (reference sequence). Trimming took off 3 bases at V and 1 base at J, with 12 bases between the two ends. Here the CDR3 DNA reads TGTGCCAGTAGTATTTCGGGCAGTGGGAACACTGAAGCTTTCTTT. It codes for CASSISGSGNTEAFF.

The gene calls are TRBV19 and TRBJ2-7; D possibly matches TRBD1 or TRBD2 (5 bases each). The germline CDR1 and CDR2 sequences are LNHDA and SQIVND (reference sequence). This CDR3 has 14 residues. V gave up 8 bases and J gave up 0 bases, with 14 bases separating them. The CDR3 DNA sequence: TGTGCCAGTTCTCCCGGGACCCGCTCCTACGAGCAGTACTTC. Translating gives CASSPGTRSYEQYF.

The rearrangement joins TRBV9 to TRBJ2-3, with D possibly being TRBD2 (6 bases). This CDR3 region has 15 residues. Trimming cost V 4 bases and J 5 bases, with 17 bases left between them. The germline V gene has CDR1 SGDLS and CDR2 YYNGEE. The CDR3 reads CASSTWEEPGDTQYF. CDR3 DNA: TGTGCCAGCAGCACATGGGAGGAACCGGGAGATACGCAGTATTTT.